Listed here are 11 T cell receptor beta chains from one sample, sequenced in a study of long-term antiretroviral therapy in people with HIV. The authors ran the immunoSEQ assay, v3.0, at survey level. Profiled with immunoSEQ multiplex PCR; TCRdb holds only in-frame clones, not every one. The data hold fewer than 35,000 clones, with approximately 85% observed a single time. This specimen was unsorted PBMCs, taken about 3.5 years after starting antiretroviral therapy. Receptor source: a man between 18 and 29 years old with HIV.

This clone was seen more than once but under ten times. This rearrangement joins TRBV5-1 to TRBJ2-2; D is ambiguous. V was cut by 4 bases and J by 6 bases, with 10 bases left in between. The CDR3 contains 13 residues. CDR1 is SGHRS, CDR2 YFSETQ, per germline. This chain's CDR3 is CASSLYVSGELFF. The CDR3 bases are TGCGCCAGCAGCCTCTATGTGTCCGGGGAGCTGTTTTTT.

V gene TRBV25-1 combines with J gene TRBJ2-7; D is tentatively TRBD1 or TRBD2 (6 bases each). CDR1 and CDR2 (germline): MGHDK, SYGVNS. V lost 2 bases, J lost 4 bases, and 18 bases lay in between. There are 16 residues in the CDR3. CDR3 DNA sequence: TGTGCCAGCAGTGAAGGGGACTCCAGGGGTCGGTACGAGCAGTACTTC. Protein sequence: CASSEGDSRGRYEQYF.

This chain uses TRBV18 with TRBJ2-7; D is undetermined. V was shortened by 2 bases and J by 6 bases, with 11 bases between the two germline ends. Per germline, CDR1 KGHSH and CDR2 LQKENI. The CDR3 contains 13 residues. CDR3 loop: CASSPAGRREQYF. The CDR3 bases are TGTGCCAGCTCACCAGCCGGGCGTCGCGAGCAGTACTTC.

This clone appeared a single time. The chain recombines TRBV9 with TRBJ2-2, with a possible D match to TRBD2 (7 bases). The length of the CDR3 is 16 residues. Between the trimmed V and J ends, which lost 3 bases and 3 bases, there was a span of 15 bases. Per the germline V gene, CDR1 is SGDLS and CDR2 is YYNGEE. CDR3 in DNA: TGTGCCAGCAGCGAGGGGGGGACTGGTTACACCGGGGAGCTGTTTTTT. It encodes CASSEGGTGYTGELFF.

This rearrangement joins TRBV5-4 to TRBJ2-3; D possibly corresponds to TRBD1 (6 bases). The V gene lost 4 bases and the J gene lost 11 bases, with 20 bases spanning the gap. CDR1 is SGHNT and CDR2 is YYREEE in the germline V gene (reference sequence). The CDR3 is made up of 14 amino acids. The CDR3 DNA reads TGTGCCAGCAGCCTTACTATCGGACAGAAGGAGCAGTATTTT. It yields the protein CASSLTIGQKEQYF.

The rearrangement uses TRBV5-1 and TRBJ2-5, with unresolved D. V dropped 4 bases and J dropped 3 bases, with 13 bases sitting between them. CDR1 is SGHRS, CDR2 YFSETQ, per germline. The CDR3 is made up of 14 amino acids. In nucleotides, the CDR3 is TGCGCCAGCAGCCCGGGCCCTGGCGAAGAGACCCAGTACTTC. It yields the protein CASSPGPGEETQYF.

The J gene is TRBJ2-7, the V gene TRBV28; D unresolved. Trimming left V 4 bases short and J 0 bases short, with 13 bases between. Germline loops: CDR1 MDHEN, CDR2 SYDVKM. This CDR3 spans 15 amino acids. CDR3 bases: TGTGCCAGCAGTTCCATCGCTGGCTACTCCTACGAGCAGTACTTC. It codes for CASSSIAGYSYEQYF.

This clone was detected only a few times. V and J are TRBV7-2 and TRBJ2-7, with TRBD1 matching 10 bases. With V trimmed by 3 bases and J by 2 bases, 1 base remained unmatched. From germline, CDR1 is SGHTA and CDR2 FQGNSA. The CDR3 contains 14 residues. The chain's CDR3 is CASSFGTGAYEQYF. DNA of the CDR3: TGTGCCAGCAGCTTCGGGACAGGGGCCTACGAGCAGTACTTC.

The CDR3: CASSRLGTALAKNIQYF. CDR3 nucleotides: TGTGCCAGCAGCCGCCTCGGGACAGCCCTAGCCAAAAACATTCAGTACTTC. The chain uses TRBV7-8 and TRBJ2-4; 7 positions match TRBD1. With 5 bases clipped from V and 0 bases from J, the junction kept 10 bases outside the gene matches. Germline V gene data show CDR1 as SGHVS and CDR2 as FQNEAQ. This CDR3 has 17 amino acids. Drawing the rest from reference TRBV7-8 and TRBJ2-4, the complete variable domain is GAGVSQSPRYKVAKRGQDVALRCDPISGHVSLFWYQQALGQGPEFLTYFQNEAQLDKSGLPSDRFFAERPEGSVSTLKIQRTQQEDSAVYLCASSRLGTALAKNIQYFGAGTRLSVL.

The chain uses TRBV5-1 and TRBJ2-7, with 9 bases matching TRBD1. CDR1 is SGHRS and CDR2 is YFSETQ in the germline V gene. The V gene end was trimmed by 4 bases and the J gene end by 4 bases; junction bases not matched to a gene: 9. The CDR3 runs to 15 residues. CDR3 DNA sequence: TGCGCCAGCAGCAAGGGGACAGGGAATTCATACGAGCAGTACTTC. Encoded protein: CASSKGTGNSYEQYF.

In its sample, this clone was seen once. The rearrangement uses TRBV5-1 and TRBJ2-2, with 14 bases lining up with TRBD2. Germline-derived CDR1 and CDR2 are SGHRS and YFSETQ. The CDR3 extends over 18 amino acids. With 0 bases clipped from V and 4 bases from J, the junction kept 5 bases outside the gene matches. For the CDR3, the DNA is TGCGCCAGCAGCTTGGGACTAGCGGGGGGGCCGTTCACCGGGGAGCTGTTTTTT. It encodes CASSLGLAGGPFTGELFF.